The rows below give T cell receptor beta chains drawn from one sample of a study of HIV-infected patients and healthy controls. TCRdb ran MiXCR on the 5' RACE reads and lists one entry per CDR3 protein. The repertoire has some 20,000 distinct CDR3 sequences, more than 7.5% of them found once; the top ten carry about 6.7%. The sequenced sample consisted of blood. The source is an adult in good health. The CDR3 runs from the conserved cysteine through the conserved F or W.

v_call: TRBV20-1
cdr3_aa: CSAPRTSGSTDTQYF

v_call: TRBV20-1
cdr3_aa: CSAAMVNTEAFF

v_call: TRBV20-1
cdr3_aa: CSAPSGQSEETQYF

v_call: TRBV29-1
cdr3_aa: CSVVLAGTYEQYF

v_call: TRBV12-3/TRBV12-4
cdr3_aa: CASSLGADYEQYF

v_call: TRBV10-1
cdr3_aa: CASSPVVGRVHEQYF

v_call: TRBV28
cdr3_aa: CASGRLLNYGYTF

v_call: TRBV6-6
cdr3_aa: CASSYSRGGSSTTNEKLFF

v_call: TRBV30
cdr3_aa: CAWSVRQNTEAFF

v_call: TRBV12-3/TRBV12-4
cdr3_aa: CASSRGIPGANVLTF

v_call: TRBV6-6
cdr3_aa: CASSYYRTDTQYF

v_call: TRBV12-3/TRBV12-4
cdr3_aa: CASSLLMNTEAFF

v_call: TRBV29-1
cdr3_aa: CSAYTLGLKNTEAFF

v_call: TRBV27
cdr3_aa: CASSLLGHHGTDTQYF

v_call: TRBV4-2
cdr3_aa: CASSRFYPSYEQYF

v_call: TRBV7-2
cdr3_aa: CASSRHDPIGSLYTGELFF

v_call: TRBV7-2
cdr3_aa: CASSLVAGSPSYNNEQFF

v_call: TRBV18
cdr3_aa: CASSPGTGPQHF

v_call: TRBV24-1
cdr3_aa: CATSGLAGEDTQYF

v_call: TRBV24-1
cdr3_aa: CATSRAGGTHITYNEQFF

v_call: TRBV7-9
cdr3_aa: CASSLSNEQYF

v_call: TRBV12-3/TRBV12-4
cdr3_aa: CASSLGLQGSGQPQHF

v_call: TRBV29-1
cdr3_aa: CSVVAQQETQYF

v_call: TRBV13
cdr3_aa: CASSTAGSNEQYF

v_call: TRBV7-9
cdr3_aa: CASSSPGRGNYGYTF

v_call: TRBV20-1
cdr3_aa: CSASLMRGNYEQYF

v_call: TRBV28
cdr3_aa: CASRGAVSSGANVLTF

v_call: TRBV5-4
cdr3_aa: CASSTAPYNEQFF

v_call: TRBV2
cdr3_aa: CASSEGGRTEFF

v_call: TRBV7-9
cdr3_aa: CASSLLGPEAFF

v_call: TRBV5-1
cdr3_aa: CATSSGRSSNEQFF

v_call: TRBV20-1
cdr3_aa: CSARAGTSRGGKRNTQYF